The 32 T cell receptor beta chains in this list originate from one sample, sequenced in a study of shared clonotypes between healthy human individuals. Using immunoSEQ multiplex PCR, the repertoire was profiled, and TCRdb retains in-frame clones only, with some absent. The sample contains roughly 1,500,000 clones, approximately 98.5% of which appear only once. Sequenced input: naive CD4+ T cells sorted from blood. As to subset: CD45RA+ positively selected. The receptor set was obtained from a man younger than 45 in good health.

The chain employs TRBV7-9 and TRBJ2-3; TRBD2 aligns across 8 bases. Per the germline V gene, CDR1 is SEHNR and CDR2 is FQNEAQ (reference sequence). This CDR3 spans 14 amino acids. Trimming took 1 base from V and 6 from J; bases not matched to a gene: 3. This chain's CDR3 is CASSLGRGGDTQYF. For the CDR3, the DNA is TGTGCCAGCAGCTTAGGCCGGGGGGGGGATACGCAGTATTTT.

The count of this clone is one. Other nucleotide sequences from this sample produce the same CDR3. The V call is TRBV28, the J call TRBJ1-5; no definite D call. There are 14 residues in the CDR3. Germline values: CDR1 MDHEN, CDR2 SYDVKM. V dropped 2 bases and J dropped 4 bases, with 9 bases sitting between them. The CDR3 sequence is CASSLLGGNQPQHF. The CDR3 DNA is TGTGCCAGCAGTTTACTGGGAGGGAATCAGCCCCAGCATTTT.

CDR3 nucleotides: TGCGCCAGCAGGCATAGCGGGGGGAAGGCAGATACGCAGTATTTT. Translating it yields CASRHSGGKADTQYF. J is TRBJ2-3 and V is TRBV10-2, with 10 bases fitting TRBD2. Germline V gives CDR1 WSHSY, CDR2 SAAADI. The ends lost 6 bases at V and 4 bases at J; junction bases unmatched: 7. CDR3 length equals 15 residues.

The V call is TRBV2, the J call TRBJ1-4; D uncertain. CDR1 and CDR2 (germline): SNHLY, FYNNEI. V dropped 7 bases and J dropped 0 bases, with 6 bases sitting between them. CDR3 size: 13 residues. The DNA of the CDR3 is TGTGCCAGCACGTTTGCAACTAATGAAAAACTGTTTTTT. As protein: CASTFATNEKLFF.

The V gene is TRBV9, the J gene TRBJ2-2; maybe TRBD1 (5 bases). Germline V gene data show CDR1 as SGDLS and CDR2 as YYNGEE. Trimming pared 7 bases from V and 1 base from J, leaving 8 bases between. This CDR3 region has 13 residues. Written as DNA, the CDR3 is TGTGCCAGCCACCAGGGGAACACCGGGGAGCTGTTTTTT. Amino acid sequence: CASHQGNTGELFF.

V is TRBV7-6 and J is TRBJ2-7; 7 nucleotides align to TRBD1. This CDR3 is 17 amino acids long. J gave up 3 bases and V 3 bases, and 14 bases lay outside the gene matches. CDR1 is SGHVS, CDR2 FNYEAQ, per germline. CDR3: CASSFSNHGQAIYEQYF. CDR3 nucleotides: TGTGCCAGCAGCTTCTCTAATCATGGACAGGCTATCTACGAGCAGTACTTC.

This rearrangement joins TRBV11-3 to TRBJ2-3; 11 nucleotides line up with TRBD2. The V and J ends lost 4 bases and 2 bases, in that order; junction bases with no gene match: 17. CDR1 is SGHNT and CDR2 is YENEEA in the germline V gene. The length of the CDR3 is 20 residues. The CDR3: CASSSGIFLGTSGPTDTQYF. In DNA, the CDR3 is TGTGCCAGCAGCTCTGGGATTTTCTTGGGGACTAGCGGTCCCACAGATACGCAGTATTTT.

CDR3 nucleotides: TGTGCCAGCTTAGCGGGAGGGCCGTACTTTGAGCAGTACTTC. It translates to CASLAGGPYFEQYF. The V call is TRBV28, the J call TRBJ2-7; 11 bases are a match to TRBD2. Germline loops: CDR1 MDHEN, CDR2 SYDVKM. The junction had 10 bases not matched to a gene; V was cut back by 8 bases and J by 7 bases. The CDR3 has 14 residues. Combining the CDR3 with reference TRBV28 and TRBJ2-7 gives the whole variable domain DVKVTQSSRYLVKRTGEKVFLECVQDMDHENMFWYRQDPGLGLRLIYFSYDVKMKEKGDIPEGYSVSREKKERFSLILESASTNQTSMYLCASLAGGPYFEQYFGPGTRLTVT.

This clone was observed a single time. V is TRBV6-5 and J is TRBJ2-7; TRBD1 agrees at 8 bases. CDR1 and CDR2 (germline): MNHEY, SVGAGI. Trimming at V came to 8 bases and at J to 3 bases, leaving 12 bases not matched to a gene. The CDR3 sequence is 15 residues long. As DNA, the CDR3 is TGTGCCAGCGGACGACCTGCGACAGGGGACTACGAGCAGTACTTC. Amino acid sequence: CASGRPATGDYEQYF.

The rearrangement uses TRBV7-8 and TRBJ1-5; a possible D gene is TRBD1 (5 bases). The germline CDR1 and CDR2 sequences are SGHVS and FQNEAQ. The CDR3 has 17 amino acids. V shed 2 bases and J shed 0 bases, with 14 bases lying between them. CDR3 coding DNA: TGTGCCAGCAGCTTATCGACAGAGGGCTATAGCAATCAGCCCCAGCATTTT. It encodes CASSLSTEGYSNQPQHF.

The chain links TRBV23-1 to TRBJ1-4; TRBD1 might be the D (5 bases). TRBV23-1 is an open reading frame, and its role is uncertain. V was shortened by 10 bases and J by 6 bases, with 15 bases between the two germline ends. This CDR3 spans 13 amino acids. The CDR3 loop reads CAIRGNLDEKLFF. The DNA of the CDR3 is TGCGCCATTCGGGGCAATCTTGATGAAAAACTGTTTTTT.

This sequence joins TRBV9 and TRBJ2-1, with 11 nucleotides matching TRBD2. V was clipped by 2 bases and J by 4 bases; unmatched bases: 8. The CDR3 has 17 residues. The germline CDR1 and CDR2 sequences are SGDLS and YYNGEE. CDR3 coding DNA: TGTGCCAGCAGCGTCCTTCGTCGACTAGCGGGATACAATGAGCAGTTCTTC. This translates into CASSVLRRLAGYNEQFF.

This chain joins TRBV4-3 and TRBJ2-7, with TRBD2 identical over 7 bases. Germline CDR1 and CDR2: LGHNA and YSLEER. V lost 3 bases, J lost 3 bases, and 8 bases stayed unmatched. The length of the CDR3 is 15 residues. CDR3 residues: CASSQATSVGYEQYF. The CDR3 region has the DNA TGCGCCAGCAGCCAGGCCACTAGCGTCGGCTACGAGCAGTACTTC.

This sequence joins TRBV9 and TRBJ2-6, with no clear D. Trimming pared 3 bases from V and 1 base from J, leaving 11 bases between. Per the germline V gene, CDR1 is SGDLS and CDR2 is YYNGEE. The CDR3 has 16 amino acids. This chain's CDR3 is CASSATLGSGANVLTF. The CDR3, as DNA: TGTGCCAGCAGCGCCACTTTAGGTTCTGGGGCCAACGTCCTGACTTTC.

V is TRBV5-1 and J is TRBJ2-3, with unresolved D. Trimming removed 8 bases at V and 3 bases at J, with 16 bases between. The germline CDR1 and CDR2 sequences are SGHRS and YFSETQ. This CDR3 contains 14 residues. CDR3 in amino acids: CASSSGLETDTQYF. The CDR3 region has the DNA TGCGCCAGTTCTTCCGGGCTCGAAACAGATACGCAGTATTTT.

The chain couples TRBV7-9 to TRBJ1-4; maybe TRBD1 (6 bases). The V end was cut by 5 bases, the J end by 3 bases, with 13 bases between. This CDR3 comprises 15 residues. Germline V gene data show CDR1 as SEHNR and CDR2 as FQNEAQ (reference sequence). CDR3 in amino acids: CASSKNRAPNEKLFF. The CDR3 coding sequence is TGTGCCAGCAGCAAAAACAGGGCCCCTAATGAAAAACTGTTTTTT.

In DNA, the CDR3 is TGCGCCAGCAGCCAAGTCTCTAGCGGGAGGAATGAGCAGTTCTTC. This translates into CASSQVSSGRNEQFF. This chain uses TRBV4-1 with TRBJ2-1; 11 nucleotides line up with TRBD2. The trim removed 1 base at V and 7 bases at J, leaving 3 bases unmatched. CDR3 size: 15 residues. In germline, CDR1 is MGHRA, CDR2 YSYEKL.

V and J are TRBV28 and TRBJ1-3; D is undetermined. There are 14 residues in the CDR3. Germline V gene lookup returns CDR1 MDHEN and CDR2 SYDVKM. V was pared by 5 bases and J by 7 bases, with 15 bases between. CDR3 sequence (DNA): TGTGCCAGCAGTACCTACGGACGGTCCAACACCATATATTTT. Translating gives CASSTYGRSNTIYF.

This clone was recorded only once. CDR3 coding DNA: TGTGCCTGGAGTGTCGACAGTAATAGCAATCAGCCCCAGCATTTT. Amino acids: CAWSVDSNSNQPQHF. V gene TRBV30 combines with J gene TRBJ1-5, with D possibly matching TRBD1 (5 bases). The V gene lost 0 bases and the J gene lost 0 bases, with 9 bases spanning the gap. The CDR3 consists of 15 residues. Germline CDR1 reads GTSNPN; CDR2 reads SVGIG (reference sequence).

J is TRBJ2-7 and V is TRBV7-9, with D tentatively TRBD2 (5 bases). This CDR3 contains 17 residues. In germline, CDR1 is SEHNR, CDR2 FQNEAQ (reference sequence). The V and J ends lost 5 bases and 2 bases respectively, with 22 bases between them. In DNA, the CDR3 is TGTGCCAGCAGCCCGTGGACGGGGTTGAAGGAAGCCTACGAGCAGTACTTC. Protein sequence: CASSPWTGLKEAYEQYF.

The chain links TRBV5-4 to TRBJ2-7, with D perhaps assigned TRBD1 or TRBD2 (6 bases each). The CDR3 is made up of 14 amino acids. Trimming cost V 1 base and J 5 bases, with 13 bases left between them. CDR1 and CDR2 from the germline V gene are SGHNT and YYREEE (reference sequence). CDR3 protein: CASSLPGAIDEQYF. The CDR3 DNA reads TGTGCCAGCAGCTTGCCGGGGGCGATTGACGAGCAGTACTTC.

This clone was recorded only once. This chain connects TRBV5-8 to TRBJ2-6; D remains unclear. Germline CDR1 and CDR2: SGHTS and YDEGEE. Trimming removed 2 bases from V and 0 bases from J, with 6 bases in between. This CDR3 is built from 15 residues. This chain's CDR3 is CASSFRSSGANVLTF. CDR3 sequence (DNA): TGTGCCAGCAGCTTCCGGAGCTCTGGGGCCAACGTCCTGACTTTC.

The CDR3 DNA reads as TGTGCCAGCAGCCAAAGGTGGACGATACAAGAGACCCAGTACTTC. It translates to CASSQRWTIQETQYF. The rearrangement joins TRBV14 to TRBJ2-5; the D is unclear. The germline gives CDR1 SGHDN, CDR2 FVKESK. The CDR3 has 15 residues. V lost 2 bases and J 2 bases, leaving 12 bases between the germline ends.

This chain links TRBV5-1 with TRBJ2-7, with TRBD2 identical over 7 bases. Germline V gene data show CDR1 as SGHRS and CDR2 as YFSETQ. Germline trimming cut 3 bases from V and 6 bases from J; bases unmatched to any gene: 9. The CDR3 consists of 14 residues. The DNA for the CDR3 is TGCGCCAGCAGCTGGGGGGGGACCCCGCTCGAGCAGTACTTC. This sequence encodes CASSWGGTPLEQYF.

The V call is TRBV7-6, the J call TRBJ2-7, with TRBD1 matching 11 bases. Germline values: CDR1 SGHVS, CDR2 FNYEAQ. There are 17 residues in the CDR3. J lost 2 bases, V lost 2 bases, and 8 bases had no gene match. CDR3 DNA sequence: TGTGCCAGCAGCTTACGTGCCCCGGGACAGGGGGCCTACGAGCAGTACTTC. Protein sequence: CASSLRAPGQGAYEQYF.

The chain couples TRBV4-2 to TRBJ2-2, with D maybe TRBD1 (6 bases). The CDR3 has 15 amino acids. The V end was cut by 6 bases, the J end by 1 base, with 12 bases between. Germline CDR1 LGHNA, CDR2 YNFKEQ. In nucleotides, the CDR3 is TGTGCCAGCAGGCTGGGACATTGGAACACCGGGGAGCTGTTTTTT. The encoded protein is CASRLGHWNTGELFF.

This clone appeared once. The rearrangement uses TRBV15 and TRBJ2-1; 12 bases map to TRBD2. CDR1 LNHNV and CDR2 YYDKDF come from the germline V gene (reference sequence). The ends lost 1 base at V and 4 bases at J; junction bases unmatched: 8. This CDR3 comprises 18 residues. CDR3: CATSRGQGLAGNYNEQFF. CDR3 in DNA: TGTGCCACCAGCAGAGGTCAAGGACTAGCGGGAAATTACAATGAGCAGTTCTTC.

The rearrangement joins TRBV5-4 to TRBJ1-1, with D possibly TRBD1 on 5 matching bases. CDR3 length equals 16 residues. V was clipped by 4 bases and J by 0 bases, with 16 bases between them. Germline loops: CDR1 SGHNT, CDR2 YYREEE (reference sequence). CDR3 in amino acids: CASSGLGLAMNTEAFF. The CDR3, as DNA: TGTGCCAGCAGCGGCTTGGGACTGGCCATGAACACTGAAGCTTTCTTT. The full variable domain, its missing parts supplied by reference TRBV5-4 and TRBJ1-1, is ETGVTQSPTHLIKTRGQQVTLRCSSQSGHNTVSWYQQALGQGPQFIFQYYREEENGRGNFPPRFSGLQFPNYSSELNVNALELDDSALYLCASSGLGLAMNTEAFFGQGTRLTVV.

A note on this clone: Other DNA sequences of this sample code for an identical CDR3. The genes are TRBV28 and TRBJ1-5, with D perhaps matching TRBD1 (6 bases). In germline, CDR1 is MDHEN, CDR2 SYDVKM. There are 13 residues in the CDR3. The germline V and J ends were trimmed by 5 bases and 2 bases, with 7 bases remaining between them. CDR3 nucleotide sequence: TGTGCCAGCAGTCGACAGGGCAATCAGCCCCAGCATTTT. It yields the protein CASSRQGNQPQHF.

The V call is TRBV10-3, the J call TRBJ1-5, with 9 bases matching TRBD1. The CDR3 is 16 amino acids. In germline, CDR1 is ENHRY, CDR2 SYGVKD. Trimming took 6 bases from V and 0 from J; bases not matched to a gene: 6. The CDR3 DNA is TGTGCCATCAGCGGTGGACAGGGGAATAGCAATCAGCCCCAGCATTTT. Translating gives CAISGGQGNSNQPQHF.

The chain uses TRBV5-6 and TRBJ2-5; D uncertain. V was shortened by 2 bases and J by 5 bases, with 7 bases between the two germline ends. In germline, CDR1 is SGHDT, CDR2 YYEEEE. This CDR3 spans 12 amino acids. CDR3 region: CASSFPEETQYF. CDR3 DNA sequence: TGTGCCAGCAGCTTCCCCGAGGAGACCCAGTACTTC.

This chain joins TRBV11-3 and TRBJ2-1; D is unresolved. The V gene's germline CDR1 is SGHNT and CDR2 YENEEA. V shed 0 bases and J shed 7 bases, with 7 bases lying between them. This CDR3 contains 13 residues. The chain's CDR3 is CASSLELDNEQFF. The CDR3 nucleotides read TGTGCCAGCAGCTTAGAACTGGATAATGAGCAGTTCTTC.